Sequencing of this T cell receptor (beta chain) was carried out in a study of radiotherapy plus CTLA-4 blockade in lung cancer. For the study at large: Among all patients, 15% to 20% showed objective responses, while about 34% had disease control.

With ipilimumab providing CTLA-4 blockade, focal radiation was administered to patients who had chemo-refractory metastatic non-small-cell lung cancer. Profiling relied on immunoSEQ multiplex PCR, and the TCRdb table lists in-frame clones only, not all of them. The table includes 85,000 to 95,000 clones, 80% to 85% detected once. Concerning this clone: The antigen remains unidentified.

Whole-study findings and limits: TCR clones from tumors expanded in blood after radiotherapy plus ipilimumab.

CDR3 length equals 16 residues. CDR1 and CDR2 (germline): MNHEY, SVGAGI. J was trimmed by 3 bases and V by 4 bases; bases with no gene match: 8. The chain employs TRBV6-5 and TRBJ1-1; 10 positions match TRBD1. The specimen was peripheral blood, collected from a patient treated with radiotherapy plus ipilimumab. This receptor was obtained from a human donor with non-small cell lung cancer that progressed on radiotherapy plus ipilimumab. Here the CDR3 DNA reads TGTGCCAGCAGTTTGGGACAGGGGCGACCGGACACTGAAGCTTTCTTT. It specifies CASSLGQGRPDTEAFF.